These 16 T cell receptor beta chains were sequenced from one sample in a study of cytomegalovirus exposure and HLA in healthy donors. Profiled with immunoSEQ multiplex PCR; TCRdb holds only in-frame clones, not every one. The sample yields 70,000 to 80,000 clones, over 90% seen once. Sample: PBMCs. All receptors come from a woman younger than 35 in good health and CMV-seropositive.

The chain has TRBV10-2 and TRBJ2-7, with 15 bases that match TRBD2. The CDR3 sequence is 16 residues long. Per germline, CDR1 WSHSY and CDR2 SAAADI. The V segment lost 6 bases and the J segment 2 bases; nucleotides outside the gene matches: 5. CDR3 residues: CASRGTSGGRAYEQYF. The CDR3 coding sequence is TGCGCCAGCAGAGGGACTAGCGGGGGGCGCGCCTACGAGCAGTACTTC.

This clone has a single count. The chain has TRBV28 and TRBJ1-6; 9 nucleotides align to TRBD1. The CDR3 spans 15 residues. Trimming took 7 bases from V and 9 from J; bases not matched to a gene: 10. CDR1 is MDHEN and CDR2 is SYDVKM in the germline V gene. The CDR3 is CASIGGQGNSSPLHF. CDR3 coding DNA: TGTGCCAGCATTGGGGGACAGGGTAACAGTTCACCCCTCCACTTT.

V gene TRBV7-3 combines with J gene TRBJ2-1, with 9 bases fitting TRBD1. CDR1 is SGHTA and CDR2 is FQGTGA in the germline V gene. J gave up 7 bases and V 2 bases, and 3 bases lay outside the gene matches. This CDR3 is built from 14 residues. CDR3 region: CASSLGGQGNEQFF. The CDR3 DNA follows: TGTGCCAGCAGCTTAGGGGGACAGGGAAATGAGCAGTTCTTC.

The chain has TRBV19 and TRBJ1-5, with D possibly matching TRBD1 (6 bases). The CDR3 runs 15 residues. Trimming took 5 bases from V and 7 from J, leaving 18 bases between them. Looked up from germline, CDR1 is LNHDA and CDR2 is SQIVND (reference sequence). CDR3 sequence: CASSSTGHNVQPQHF. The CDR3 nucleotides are TGTGCCAGTAGTTCCACGGGACATAACGTACAGCCCCAGCATTTT.

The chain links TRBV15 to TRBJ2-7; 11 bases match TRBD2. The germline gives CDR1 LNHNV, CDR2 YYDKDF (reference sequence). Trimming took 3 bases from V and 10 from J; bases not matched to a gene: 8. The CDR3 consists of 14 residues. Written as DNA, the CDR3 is TGTGCCACCAGCAGCGGGACTAGCGGTCGCCCACAGTACTTC. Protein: CATSSGTSGRPQYF.

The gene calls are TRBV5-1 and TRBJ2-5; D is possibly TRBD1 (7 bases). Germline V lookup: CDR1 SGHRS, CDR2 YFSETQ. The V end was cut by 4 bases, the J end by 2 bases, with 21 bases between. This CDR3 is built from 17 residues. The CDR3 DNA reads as TGCGCCAGCAGCGCAGGGGGGCGTATTAGGGCGCAAGAGACCCAGTACTTC. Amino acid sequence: CASSAGGRIRAQETQYF. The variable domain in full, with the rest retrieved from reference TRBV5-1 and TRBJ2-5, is KAGVTQTPRYLIKTRGQQVTLSCSPISGHRSVSWYQQTPGQGLQFLFEYFSETQRNKGNFPGRFSGRQFSNSRSEMNVSTLELGDSALYLCASSAGGRIRAQETQYFGPGTRLLVL.

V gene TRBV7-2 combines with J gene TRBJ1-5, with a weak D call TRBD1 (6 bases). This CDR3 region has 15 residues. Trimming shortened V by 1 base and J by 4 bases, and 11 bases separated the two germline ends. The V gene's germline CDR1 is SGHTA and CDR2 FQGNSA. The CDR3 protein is CASSLGGQGNQPQHF. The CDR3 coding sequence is TGTGCCAGCAGCTTAGGCGGGCAGGGGAATCAGCCCCAGCATTTT.

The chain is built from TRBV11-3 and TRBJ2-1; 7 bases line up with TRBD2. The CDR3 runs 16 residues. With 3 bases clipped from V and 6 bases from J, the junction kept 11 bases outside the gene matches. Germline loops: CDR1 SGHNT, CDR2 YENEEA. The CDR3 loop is CASSLVAGVSSNEQFF. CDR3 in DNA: TGTGCCAGCAGCTTGGTGGCGGGGGTTAGTAGCAATGAGCAGTTCTTC.

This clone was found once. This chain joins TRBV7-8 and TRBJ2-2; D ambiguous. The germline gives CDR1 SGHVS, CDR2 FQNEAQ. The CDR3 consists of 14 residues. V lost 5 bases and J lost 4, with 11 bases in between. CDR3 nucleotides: TGTGCCAGCAGCAAATACACGGGCACCGGGGAGCTGTTTTTT. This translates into CASSKYTGTGELFF.

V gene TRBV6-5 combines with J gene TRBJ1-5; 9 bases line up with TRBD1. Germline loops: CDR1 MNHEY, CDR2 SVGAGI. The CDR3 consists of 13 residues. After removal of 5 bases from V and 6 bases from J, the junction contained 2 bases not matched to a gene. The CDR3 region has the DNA TGTGCCAGCAGTCCGACAGGGGGTCAGCCCCAGCATTTT. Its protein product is CASSPTGGQPQHF.

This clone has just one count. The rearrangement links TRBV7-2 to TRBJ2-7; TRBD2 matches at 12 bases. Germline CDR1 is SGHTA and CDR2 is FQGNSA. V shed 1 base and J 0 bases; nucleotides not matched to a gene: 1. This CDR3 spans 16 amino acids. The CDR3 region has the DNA TGTGCCAGCAGCTTAGGACTAGCGGGGGCCTCCTACGAGCAGTACTTC. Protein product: CASSLGLAGASYEQYF. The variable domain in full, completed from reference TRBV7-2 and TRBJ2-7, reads GAGVSQSPSNKVTEKGKDVELRCDPISGHTALYWYRQSLGQGLEFLIYFQGNSAPDKSGLPSDRFSAERTGGSVSTLTIQRTQQEDSAVYLCASSLGLAGASYEQYFGPGTRLTVT.

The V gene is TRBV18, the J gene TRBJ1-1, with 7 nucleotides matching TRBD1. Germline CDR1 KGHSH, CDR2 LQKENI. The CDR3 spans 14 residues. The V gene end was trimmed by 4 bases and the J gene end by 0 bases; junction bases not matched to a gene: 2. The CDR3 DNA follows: TGTGCCAGCTCACAGGGACAGATGAACACTGAAGCTTTCTTT. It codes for CASSQGQMNTEAFF. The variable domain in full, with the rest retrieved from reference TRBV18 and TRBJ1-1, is NAGVMQNPRHLVRRRGQEARLRCSPMKGHSHVYWYRQLPEEGLKFMVYLQKENIIDESGMPKERFSAEFPKEGPSILRIQQVVRGDSAAYFCASSQGQMNTEAFFGQGTRLTVV.

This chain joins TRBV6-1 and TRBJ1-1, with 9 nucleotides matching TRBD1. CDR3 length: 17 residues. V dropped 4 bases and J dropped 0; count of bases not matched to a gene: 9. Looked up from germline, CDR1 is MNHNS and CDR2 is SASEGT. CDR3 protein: CASSVSRTGAMNTEAFF. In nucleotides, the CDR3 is TGTGCCAGCAGTGTTTCGCGGACAGGGGCCATGAACACTGAAGCTTTCTTT.

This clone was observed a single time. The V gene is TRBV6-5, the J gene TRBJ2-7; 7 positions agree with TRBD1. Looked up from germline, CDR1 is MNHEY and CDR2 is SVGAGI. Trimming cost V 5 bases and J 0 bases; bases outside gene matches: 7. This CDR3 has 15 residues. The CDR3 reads CASSGTGTASYEQYF. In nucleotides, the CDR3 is TGTGCCAGCAGTGGTACCGGGACAGCCTCCTACGAGCAGTACTTC.

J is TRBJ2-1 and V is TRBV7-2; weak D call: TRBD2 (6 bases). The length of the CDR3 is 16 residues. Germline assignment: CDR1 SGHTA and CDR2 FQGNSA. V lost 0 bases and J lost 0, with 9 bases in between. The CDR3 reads CASSLALGSSYNEQFF. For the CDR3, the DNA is TGTGCCAGCAGCTTAGCGCTCGGGAGCTCCTACAATGAGCAGTTCTTC.

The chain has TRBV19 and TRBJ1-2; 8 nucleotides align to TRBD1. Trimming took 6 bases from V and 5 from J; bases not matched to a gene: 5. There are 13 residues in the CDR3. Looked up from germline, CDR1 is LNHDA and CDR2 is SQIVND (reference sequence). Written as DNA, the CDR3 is TGTGCCAGTAGACCCCGACAGGGGTATGGCTACACCTTC. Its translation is CASRPRQGYGYTF.